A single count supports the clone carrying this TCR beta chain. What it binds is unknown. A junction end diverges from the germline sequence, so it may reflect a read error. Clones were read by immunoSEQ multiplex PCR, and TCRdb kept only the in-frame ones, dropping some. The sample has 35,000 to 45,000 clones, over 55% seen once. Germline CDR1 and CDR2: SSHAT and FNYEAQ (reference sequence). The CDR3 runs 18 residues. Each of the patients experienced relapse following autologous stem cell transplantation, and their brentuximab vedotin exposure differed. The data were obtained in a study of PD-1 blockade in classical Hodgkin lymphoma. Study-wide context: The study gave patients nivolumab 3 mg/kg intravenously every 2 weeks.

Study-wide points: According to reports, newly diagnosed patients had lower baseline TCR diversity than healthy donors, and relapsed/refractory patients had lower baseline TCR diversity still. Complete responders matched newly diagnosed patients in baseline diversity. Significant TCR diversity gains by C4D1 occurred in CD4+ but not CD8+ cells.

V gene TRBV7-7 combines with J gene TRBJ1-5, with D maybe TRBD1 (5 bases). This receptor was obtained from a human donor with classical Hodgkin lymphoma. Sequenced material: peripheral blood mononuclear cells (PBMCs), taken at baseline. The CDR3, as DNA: TGTGCTAGCAGCTCAGCCCCCTTGGCAGGGAATTTCAATCAGCCCCAGCATTTT. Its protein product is CASSSAPLAGNFNQPQHF.